The 19 T cell receptor beta chains in this list originate from one sample, sequenced in a study of post-analysis software for immune sequencing data. Study-level points and caveats: Elevated frequency relative to controls characterized several TRBV segments in patients, TRBV5-6, TRBV5-1 and TRBV20-1 among them.

Sequencing libraries made from TCR beta cDNA carried unique molecular identifiers. Each CDR3 protein gets one entry after TCRdb re-called the PCR reads with MiXCR. Among roughly 400,000 distinct CDR3 sequences listed, approximately 39% were seen once. Which antigens these TCRs recognize remains unknown. What was sequenced was blood. The receptors originated from a girl aged 2 to 10 with multiple sclerosis.

The sample holds a few counts of this clonotype. This chain links TRBV20-1 with TRBJ2-1; no clear D gene. Germline CDR1 reads DFQATT; CDR2 reads SNEGSKA (reference sequence). This CDR3 has 12 amino acids. Trimming cost V 6 bases and J 7 bases, with 13 bases left between them. The CDR3 sequence is CSADSFSNEQFF. The CDR3 DNA reads as TGCAGTGCCGACTCTTTTAGTAATGAGCAGTTCTTC.

The chain links TRBV15 to TRBJ2-1; D uncertain. The CDR3 totals 16 residues. Germline assignment: CDR1 LNHNV and CDR2 YYDKDF (reference sequence). Trimming took off 1 base at V and 4 bases at J, with 14 bases between the two ends. CDR3 DNA: TGTGCCACCAGCAGAGGGATCATTGGGGATTACAATGAGCAGTTCTTC. As protein: CATSRGIIGDYNEQFF. Full variable domain (outside the CDR3, taken from reference TRBV15 and TRBJ2-1): DAMVIQNPRYQVTQFGKPVTLSCSQTLNHNVMYWYQQKSSQAPKLLFHYYDKDFNNEADTPDNFQSRRPNTSFCFLDIRSPGLGDTAMYLCATSRGIIGDYNEQFFGPGTRLTVL.

The chain employs TRBV5-1 and TRBJ2-7; TRBD2 agrees at 13 bases. Germline V gene lookup returns CDR1 SGHRS and CDR2 YFSETQ. Trimming at V came to 4 bases and at J to 8 bases, leaving 12 bases not matched to a gene. The CDR3 is made up of 16 amino acids. The chain's CDR3 is CASSRDGTSGDGQQYF. The CDR3 DNA reads as TGCGCCAGCAGCCGGGACGGGACTAGCGGGGACGGACAGCAGTACTTC. Full variable domain (missing parts from reference TRBV5-1 and TRBJ2-7): KAGVTQTPRYLIKTRGQQVTLSCSPISGHRSVSWYQQTPGQGLQFLFEYFSETQRNKGNFPGRFSGRQFSNSRSEMNVSTLELGDSALYLCASSRDGTSGDGQQYFGPGTRLTVT.

As to this clonotype: One end of the junction is discordant with germline, which a read error may explain. The V gene is TRBV6-2 or TRBV6-3, the J gene TRBJ2-5; 8 positions agree with TRBD2. CDR1 and CDR2 (germline): MNHEY, SVGEGT. The length of the CDR3 is 15 residues. This CDR3 reads CASRYFTSGQETQYF. DNA of the CDR3: TGTGCCAGCAGATACTTTACTAGCGGCCAAGAGACCCAGTACTTC.

The rearrangement uses TRBV5-1 and TRBJ1-2, with 7 bases fitting TRBD1. This CDR3 has 13 amino acids. CDR1 and CDR2 (germline): SGHRS, YFSETQ. Unmatched junction bases numbered 7, after V lost 4 bases and J lost 7 bases. The CDR3 DNA sequence: TGCGCCAGCAGCGAAGGGGGCACAGGTGGCTACACCTTC. This sequence encodes CASSEGGTGGYTF.

This clonotype has only a few counts. The chain carries TRBV18 and TRBJ2-7, with 9 positions matching TRBD1. V dropped 3 bases and J dropped 6; count of bases not matched to a gene: 12. CDR1 KGHSH and CDR2 LQKENI come from the germline V gene. The CDR3 sequence is 16 residues long. The CDR3 DNA reads TGTGCCAGCTCACCTGTACCGGGACAGGGTCCCCCCGAGCAGTACTTC. Protein product: CASSPVPGQGPPEQYF.

V usage is TRBV30 and J usage is TRBJ1-1; no clear D. Per the germline V gene, CDR1 is GTSNPN and CDR2 is SVGIG (reference sequence). V gave up 0 bases and J gave up 6 bases, with 11 bases separating them. This CDR3 is 13 amino acids long. The CDR3 DNA is TGTGCCTGGAGTGTATCGGGGATCTCTGAAGCTTTCTTT. Residues: CAWSVSGISEAFF.

V is TRBV19 and J is TRBJ2-7; the match to TRBD2 covers 7 bases. The CDR3 totals 13 residues. Germline CDR1 is LNHDA and CDR2 is SQIVND (reference sequence). The ends lost 6 bases at V and 3 bases at J; junction bases unmatched: 5. CDR3 amino acids: CASSRLADYEQYF. CDR3 sequence (DNA): TGTGCCAGTAGCCGACTAGCTGACTACGAGCAGTACTTC. Based on the CDR3 plus reference TRBV19 and TRBJ2-7, the full variable domain is DGGITQSPKYLFRKEGQNVTLSCEQNLNHDAMYWYRQDPGQGLRLIYYSQIVNDFQKGDIAEGYSVSREKKESFPLTVTSAQKNPTAFYLCASSRLADYEQYFGPGTRLTVT.

The sample holds a few counts of this clonotype. This rearrangement joins TRBV6-2 or TRBV6-3 to TRBJ1-2; the match to TRBD1 covers 7 bases. The germline V gene has CDR1 MNHEY and CDR2 SVGEGT. There are 13 residues in the CDR3. V lost 1 base to trimming and J lost 12 bases; unmatched junction nucleotides: 8. The CDR3 is CASSYYSTGDDTF. Here the CDR3 DNA reads TGTGCCAGCAGTTACTACTCAACAGGGGACGACACCTTC.

The chain has TRBV7-3 and TRBJ2-1, with a possible D match to TRBD2 (7 bases). This CDR3 comprises 16 residues. Germline assignment: CDR1 SGHTA and CDR2 FQGTGA. Trimming cost V 5 bases and J 5 bases, with 19 bases left between them. The CDR3 is CASSPTTRGPNNEQFF. The CDR3, as DNA: TGTGCCAGCAGCCCGACGACGCGGGGGCCGAACAATGAGCAGTTCTTC.

This clonotype was seen a handful of times. The rearrangement uses TRBV6-5 and TRBJ2-5; 10 bases match TRBD1. The J call may be mistaken, given a closer DNA end match to TRBJ2-7. Germline CDR1 MNHEY, CDR2 SVGAGI. CDR3 length: 16 amino acids. The CDR3 sequence: CASSSWVVTGGNEQYF. The CDR3 bases are TGTGCCAGCAGTTCCTGGGTGGTGACAGGGGGCAACGAGCAGTACTTC.

This clonotype turned up a few times. The chain links TRBV2 to TRBJ2-2; TRBD1 agrees at 7 bases. This CDR3 is built from 12 residues. Trimming took 5 bases from V and 7 from J; bases not matched to a gene: 1. Germline loops: CDR1 SNHLY, CDR2 FYNNEI. CDR3: CASSRDSGELFF. CDR3 DNA: TGTGCCAGCAGTCGGGACAGCGGGGAGCTGTTTTTT.

The V call is TRBV7-9, the J call TRBJ2-3, with 10 bases identical to TRBD2. From germline, CDR1 is SEHNR and CDR2 FQNEAQ (reference sequence). J was trimmed by 2 bases and V by 4 bases; bases with no gene match: 6. This CDR3 has 16 amino acids. The CDR3 sequence: CASSSLLAGFTDTQYF. CDR3 coding DNA: TGTGCCAGCAGCTCGCTACTAGCGGGATTCACAGATACGCAGTATTTT. The full variable domain, in which reference TRBV7-9 and TRBJ2-3 provide the parts outside the CDR3, is DTGVSQNPRHKITKRGQNVTFRCDPISEHNRLYWYRQTLGQGPEFLTYFQNEAQLEKSRLLSDRFSAERPKGSFSTLEIQRTEQGDSAMYLCASSSLLAGFTDTQYFGPGTRLTVL.

The CDR3 loop is CASTRGRVSYEQYF. Written as DNA, the CDR3 is TGTGCCAGCACTCGAGGACGGGTTTCCTACGAGCAGTACTTC. The chain links TRBV3-1 to TRBJ2-7; D is undetermined. This CDR3 contains 14 residues. Germline V gene data show CDR1 as LGHDT and CDR2 as YNNKEL (reference sequence). The germline V and J ends were trimmed by 7 bases and 1 base, with 14 bases remaining between them.

This clonotype was counted a few times. The chain links TRBV12-3 or TRBV12-4 to TRBJ2-5; 12 nucleotides align to TRBD1. The CDR3 is 16 amino acids. Germline trimming cut 3 bases from V and 4 bases from J; bases unmatched to any gene: 6. CDR3 sequence: CASSFGRDRGRETQYF. As DNA, the CDR3 is TGTGCCAGCAGTTTTGGCCGGGACAGGGGGCGAGAGACCCAGTACTTC.

This rearrangement joins TRBV18 to TRBJ2-1; no reliable D call. CDR3 size: 15 residues. Between the trimmed V and J ends, which lost 2 bases and 5 bases, there was a span of 13 bases. The germline V gene encodes CDR1 KGHSH and CDR2 LQKENI. The CDR3, as DNA: TGTGCCAGCTCACCATCGGCTACTCCTAACAATGAGCAGTTCTTC. This sequence encodes CASSPSATPNNEQFF.

This rearrangement joins TRBV29-1 to TRBJ2-7; TRBD1 matches 7 bases. Germline CDR1 reads SQVTM; CDR2 reads ANQGSEA. V trimming: 6 bases; J trimming: 3 bases; junction bases outside the gene matches: 17. There are 16 residues in the CDR3. The CDR3 DNA sequence: TGCAGCGTCGGGACAGAACGATCGGGCCCAAACTACGAGCAGTACTTC. It is translated as CSVGTERSGPNYEQYF.

This chain links TRBV28 with TRBJ2-7, with 10 bases that match TRBD2. CDR3 size: 15 residues. Germline V gene sequence: CDR1 MDHEN, CDR2 SYDVKM. Trimming cost V 2 bases and J 5 bases; bases outside gene matches: 6. The CDR3 nucleotides read TGTGCCAGCAGTTTACAGCGACTAGCGGGCAACGAGCAGTACTTC. As protein: CASSLQRLAGNEQYF.

V gene TRBV6-6 combines with J gene TRBJ1-1; no reliable D call. Trimming shortened V by 2 bases and J by 5 bases, and 9 bases separated the two germline ends. The CDR3 has 13 residues. Germline lookup yields CDR1 MNHNY and CDR2 SVGAGI (reference sequence). This CDR3 is CASSYGPETEAFF. The CDR3 DNA is TGTGCCAGCAGTTACGGCCCAGAGACTGAAGCTTTCTTT.